This T cell receptor (beta chain) was found in a study of T cells in Graves' hyperthyroidism and ophthalmopathy. Findings and caveats of the study: Ophthalmopathy was predicted by the model a median of around 5.9 months ahead of onset.

V lost 0 bases and J lost 7, with 19 bases in between. The germline gives CDR1 MNHNS, CDR2 SASEGT. This CDR3 has 17 amino acids. At least ten counts were recorded for this clonotype. The antigen is not known. TCR beta CDR3 regions were amplified from RNA. During a first-round RT-PCR of the TCR CDR3, the HTBI primer set was used. TCRdb fed the multiplex PCR reads into MiXCR, producing one record per CDR3 protein. The sample has about 480,000 distinct CDR3 sequences, 20% to 25% seen once. The study based diagnoses on clinical symptoms, serum thyroxine and TRAb, thyroid ultrasound and orbital computed tomography.

The J gene is TRBJ1-5, the V gene TRBV6-1; D is perhaps TRBD1 (6 bases). Sequencing input: blood. The sequence was collected from a woman between 70 and 85 years old with Graves' ophthalmopathy. Here the CDR3 reads CASSEAWGRGGDQPQHF. DNA for the CDR3: TGTGCCAGCAGTGAAGCTTGGGGCAGAGGGGGAGACCAGCCCCAGCATTTT.